These T cell receptor beta chains were read from a single sample in a study of CD8 T cells in Susac syndrome. TCRdb recomputed calls from the immunoSEQ multiplex PCR reads with MiXCR, one row per CDR3 protein. The sample consists of 95,000 to 150,000 distinct CDR3 sequences, nearly 96% of them appearing once. The sample taken for sequencing was CD4+ T cells from PBMCs. Receptor source: a human donor with Susac syndrome. The CDR3 runs from the conserved cysteine through the conserved F or W. Each record gives: J gene, V gene, clone size, D gene, CDR3 protein, CDR3 DNA. The D gene is left open where the match is weak. Expanded clones are given a class, and other clones once, few, many or no size at all.

TRBJ2-5 | TRBV27 | . | TRBD2 | CASSTGTSGSLRETQYF | TGTGCCAGCAGCACCGGGACTAGCGGGAGCCTCCGGGAGACCCAGTACTTC
TRBJ1-3 | TRBV20-1 | . | . | CSANPFSGNTIYF | TGCAGTGCTAACCCGTTCTCTGGAAACACCATATATTTT
TRBJ2-2 | TRBV29-1 | . | . | CSGVRSDTGELFF | TGCAGCGGGGTCAGGAGTGACACCGGGGAGCTGTTTTTT
TRBJ1-2 | TRBV24-1 | . | TRBD1 | CATSDAGTGAYGYTF | TGTGCCACCAGTGATGCGGGGACAGGGGCCTATGGCTACACCTTC
TRBJ2-2 | TRBV5-1 | . | . | CASSSGMSGELFF | TGCGCCAGCAGCTCCGGGATGAGCGGGGAGCTGTTTTTT
TRBJ2-3 | TRBV20-1 | . | TRBD2 | CSAGTSGSTDTQYF | TGCAGTGCTGGGACTAGCGGTAGCACAGATACGCAGTATTTT
TRBJ2-5 | TRBV28 | . | . | CASSLLGLVEYF | TGTGCCAGCAGCCTATTGGGGCTAGTGGAGTACTTC
TRBJ2-2 | TRBV6-2/TRBV6-3 | . | . | CASSYNGGANTGELFF | TGTGCCAGCAGTTACAATGGGGGTGCAAACACCGGGGAGCTGTTTTTT
TRBJ2-1 | TRBV20-1 | . | . | CSAIAGPSYNEQFF | TGCAGTGCTATTGCGGGGCCCTCCTACAATGAGCAGTTCTTC
TRBJ1-2 | TRBV2 | . | . | CASNEGIYGYTF | TGTGCCAGCAACGAGGGGATCTATGGCTACACCTTC
TRBJ1-2 | TRBV30 | . | . | CAWSKAGTNYGYTF | TGTGCCTGGAGTAAGGCAGGGACGAACTATGGCTACACCTTC
TRBJ2-1 | TRBV29-1 | . | TRBD2 | CSVEGPLASYNEQFF | TGCAGCGTTGAAGGTCCACTAGCGTCTTACAATGAGCAGTTCTTC
TRBJ1-1 | TRBV12-3/TRBV12-4 | once | . | CASSFPQRAEAFF | TGTGCCAGCAGTTTTCCCCAAAGGGCTGAAGCTTTCTTT
TRBJ2-1 | TRBV12-3/TRBV12-4 | . | . | CASTASGGSSYNEQFF | TGTGCCAGCACTGCCTCGGGCGGTAGCTCCTACAATGAGCAGTTCTTC
TRBJ1-1 | TRBV7-2 | . | . | CASSLVARLRRTEAFF | TGTGCCAGCAGCTTAGTAGCTCGGCTGAGGAGAACTGAAGCTTTCTTT
TRBJ2-5 | TRBV25-1 | . | . | CASSLPTQETQYF | TGTGCCAGCAGCCTCCCTACCCAAGAGACCCAGTACTTC
TRBJ2-1 | TRBV20-1 | . | . | CSASGDEQFF | TGCAGTGCTAGCGGGGATGAGCAGTTCTTC
TRBJ2-5 | TRBV10-3 | . | . | CATALEQETQYF | TGTGCCACAGCTCTGGAACAAGAGACCCAGTACTTC
TRBJ2-7 | TRBV18 | . | . | CASSPNTGGGNSYEQYF | TGTGCCAGCTCACCGAATACGGGCGGAGGGAACTCCTACGAGCAGTACTTC
TRBJ2-7 | TRBV27 | once | TRBD1 | CASSPGTGTGVSYEQYF | TGTGCCAGCAGTCCTGGAACCGGGACAGGGGTTTCATACGAGCAGTACTTC